This TCR beta chain comes out of a study of cytomegalovirus exposure and HLA in healthy donors. The CDR3 has 14 amino acids. Germline trimming cut 4 bases from V and 4 bases from J; bases unmatched to any gene: 5. Germline CDR1 and CDR2: SGHRS and YFSETQ. Primers: 60 Vbeta forward and 13 Jbeta reverse. Clones were sequenced by immunoSEQ multiplex PCR, and TCRdb holds only the in-frame ones, with some missing. The data hold about 130,000 clones, with 81% observed a single time. This TCR was recovered from a man between 18 and 29 years old in good health and CMV-seropositive. Sequenced sample: PBMCs. This rearrangement joins TRBV5-1 to TRBJ2-1; 7 nucleotides agree with TRBD1. The CDR3 reads CASSTGTVYNEQFF. CDR3 nucleotide sequence: TGCGCCAGCAGCACCGGGACAGTGTACAATGAGCAGTTCTTC.